One and the same sample provided the 20 T cell receptor beta chains below, sequenced in a study of cytomegalovirus exposure and HLA in healthy donors. The PCR contained 60 Vbeta and 13 Jbeta primers. Sequenced by immunoSEQ multiplex PCR; TCRdb stores in-frame clones only, minus some. The data hold 95,000 to 150,000 clones, with about three quarters observed a single time. Sequencing was done on a sample of PBMCs. The receptors here all came from a man in his 60s in good health and CMV-seropositive.

The chain combines TRBV6-5 with TRBJ2-1; TRBD1 might be the D (6 bases). The V end lost 2 bases, the J end lost 1 base, and 9 bases lay between the germline ends. The germline V gene encodes CDR1 MNHEY and CDR2 SVGAGI. This CDR3 is 15 amino acids long. As DNA, the CDR3 is TGTGCCAGCAGTTACAGACAGGTTTCCTACAATGAGCAGTTCTTC. It codes for CASSYRQVSYNEQFF.

The CDR3 DNA reads TGCGCCAGCAGCTGGACAGGGAGAGACACTGAAGCTTTCTTT. Amino acid sequence: CASSWTGRDTEAFF. The chain uses TRBV5-1 and TRBJ1-1, with TRBD1 matching 8 bases. The CDR3 is 14 residues long. Germline CDR1 reads SGHRS; CDR2 reads YFSETQ. The trim removed 3 bases at V and 3 bases at J, leaving 4 bases unmatched.

V gene TRBV11-1 combines with J gene TRBJ2-2; possibly TRBD2 for D (5 bases). From germline, CDR1 is SGHAT and CDR2 FQDESV (reference sequence). This CDR3 has 16 residues. The germline V and J ends were trimmed by 5 bases and 0 bases, with 13 bases remaining between them. CDR3 DNA: TGTGCCAGCAGCCCCCTGAGGGTAGCGAACACCGGGGAGCTGTTTTTT. This translates into CASSPLRVANTGELFF.

This clone was detected only once. The V call is TRBV5-1, the J call TRBJ1-2, with D perhaps TRBD1 (5 bases). The length of the CDR3 is 13 residues. V was shortened by 1 base and J by 10 bases, with 14 bases between the two germline ends. The germline CDR1 and CDR2 sequences are SGHRS and YFSETQ. CDR3 in DNA: TGCGCCAGCAGCTTGTACTTAGGGGATGTCTACACCTTC. Amino acid sequence: CASSLYLGDVYTF.

This clone was observed a few times. Other nucleotide sequences in the sample specify the same CDR3. The genes are TRBV18 and TRBJ2-7; tentatively, D is TRBD1 (6 bases). Per germline, CDR1 KGHSH and CDR2 LQKENI. The CDR3 is made up of 14 amino acids. The V gene lost 3 bases and the J gene lost 5 bases, with 14 bases spanning the gap. Here the CDR3 reads CASSPYGAGDEQYF. Here the CDR3 DNA reads TGTGCCAGCTCACCGTACGGGGCAGGGGACGAGCAGTACTTC.

The rearrangement uses TRBV11-2 and TRBJ1-1; D is perhaps TRBD1 (6 bases). Germline loops: CDR1 SGHAT, CDR2 FQNNGV. V was cut by 0 bases and J by 11 bases, with 16 bases left in between. CDR3 size: 14 residues. CDR3 sequence (DNA): TGTGCCAGCAGCTTAGATCGGGACACCCCAGGGGCTTTCTTT. This codes for CASSLDRDTPGAFF.

This clone was detected once. An end of the junction does not agree with germline; a read error may underlie this. V is TRBV7-9 and J is TRBJ1-2; 8 nucleotides match TRBD1. Germline CDR1 reads SEHNR; CDR2 reads FQNEAQ (reference sequence). This CDR3 has 15 residues. As DNA, the CDR3 is TGTTCCAGCAGCTTAGGGCAGGGACAGGATGGTGGCTACACCTTC. Translation: CSSSLGQGQDGGYTF.

The V gene is TRBV5-5, the J gene TRBJ1-1; the D is unclear. The germline V gene has CDR1 SGHKS and CDR2 YYEKEE (reference sequence). The germline V and J ends were trimmed by 2 bases and 1 base, with 6 bases remaining between them. This CDR3 is built from 13 residues. For the CDR3, the DNA is TGTGCCAGCAGCTTCCCGGGGAACACTGAAGCTTTCTTT. It encodes CASSFPGNTEAFF.

The V call is TRBV5-6, the J call TRBJ1-1, with 7 bases that match TRBD1. V shed 4 bases and J 10 bases; nucleotides not matched to a gene: 13. The CDR3 is made up of 14 amino acids. Germline CDR1 and CDR2: SGHDT and YYEEEE. In DNA form, the CDR3 reads TGTGCCAGCAGCCCGCCTACAGGGGTTCGGGTAGCTTTCTTT. This gives the protein CASSPPTGVRVAFF.

This clone was found a few times. The gene calls are TRBV5-1 and TRBJ1-2; 11 bases fit TRBD1. Looked up from germline, CDR1 is SGHRS and CDR2 is YFSETQ. With 4 bases clipped from V and 8 bases from J, the junction kept 4 bases outside the gene matches. The CDR3 runs to 13 residues. CDR3 sequence (DNA): TGCGCCAGCAGCCCCGGGACAGGGGGAGGCTACACCTTC. Amino acid sequence: CASSPGTGGGYTF.

V is TRBV29-1 and J is TRBJ2-3; 10 nucleotides align to TRBD2. The ends lost 4 bases at V and 4 bases at J; junction bases unmatched: 8. Germline lookup yields CDR1 SQVTM and CDR2 ANQGSEA. This CDR3 is 15 amino acids long. Here the CDR3 reads CSVAPSGSQSDTQYF. The CDR3 nucleotides read TGCAGCGTTGCCCCTAGCGGGAGTCAGTCAGATACGCAGTATTTT.

The chain combines TRBV30 with TRBJ2-2; tentative D call: TRBD2 (7 bases). The germline V and J ends were trimmed by 3 bases and 0 bases, with 11 bases remaining between them. The CDR3 totals 15 residues. CDR1 is GTSNPN, CDR2 SVGIG, per germline (reference sequence). The CDR3 DNA follows: TGTGCCTGGAGGCGGGGGCCCGCGAACACCGGGGAGCTGTTTTTT. It translates to CAWRRGPANTGELFF.

The J gene is TRBJ2-2, the V gene TRBV25-1, with 8 bases aligning to TRBD2. Per the germline V gene, CDR1 is MGHDK and CDR2 is SYGVNS. V lost 5 bases and J lost 4; bases outside the gene matches: 6. CDR3 length equals 15 residues. The CDR3 sequence: CASSSGTRSTGELFF. As DNA, the CDR3 is TGTGCCAGCAGTTCCGGGACTAGGTCCACCGGGGAGCTGTTTTTT.

V gene TRBV6-1 combines with J gene TRBJ1-5; TRBD1 matches 9 bases. Germline V CDR1 and CDR2: MNHNS, SASEGT. Trimming took 8 bases from V and 4 from J; bases not matched to a gene: 6. There are 14 residues in the CDR3. In DNA, the CDR3 is TGTGCCAGCGGGACAGGGTTGGGAAATCAGCCCCAGCATTTT. Amino acids: CASGTGLGNQPQHF.

This chain connects TRBV19 to TRBJ1-1, with 7 bases fitting TRBD1. There are 15 residues in the CDR3. Germline values: CDR1 LNHDA, CDR2 SQIVND (reference sequence). The trim removed 7 bases at V and 0 bases at J, leaving 8 bases unmatched. CDR3 DNA: TGTGCCAGTACCCCAGGGGGAAGTATGAACACTGAAGCTTTCTTT. It yields the protein CASTPGGSMNTEAFF.

The V and J genes are TRBV30 and TRBJ2-2; D is ambiguous. This CDR3 region has 15 residues. Trimming stripped 4 bases from V and 6 bases from J, with 18 bases between. Germline CDR1 reads GTSNPN; CDR2 reads SVGIG (reference sequence). The CDR3 sequence: CAWNSRSVSAGELFF. The CDR3 region has the DNA TGTGCCTGGAATAGTCGAAGTGTGAGTGCCGGGGAGCTGTTTTTT.

The chain has TRBV10-3 and TRBJ2-7; TRBD1 agrees at 7 bases. V gave up 5 bases and J gave up 4 bases; unmatched junction bases: 8. Germline V gene sequence: CDR1 ENHRY, CDR2 SYGVKD. The CDR3 totals 14 residues. The CDR3 loop reads CAISRWDSLYEQYF. The CDR3 DNA follows: TGTGCCATCAGTCGGTGGGACAGTCTTTACGAGCAGTACTTC.

The chain links TRBV7-3 to TRBJ2-1; 10 bases agree with TRBD2. The V segment lost 4 bases and the J segment 7 bases; nucleotides outside the gene matches: 7. Germline assignment: CDR1 SGHTA and CDR2 FQGTGA. This CDR3 contains 15 residues. CDR3 region: CASSYLAGVANEQFF. In DNA form, the CDR3 reads TGTGCCAGCAGCTACCTAGCGGGGGTGGCAAATGAGCAGTTCTTC.

This chain uses TRBV5-1 with TRBJ1-1, with TRBD1 matching 7 bases. Trimming cost V 2 bases and J 2 bases; bases outside gene matches: 3. The CDR3 length is 14 residues. In germline, CDR1 is SGHRS, CDR2 YFSETQ. CDR3 residues: CASSLGQVNTEAFF. CDR3 in DNA: TGCGCCAGCAGCTTAGGACAGGTAAACACTGAAGCTTTCTTT. Full variable domain (missing parts from reference TRBV5-1 and TRBJ1-1): KAGVTQTPRYLIKTRGQQVTLSCSPISGHRSVSWYQQTPGQGLQFLFEYFSETQRNKGNFPGRFSGRQFSNSRSEMNVSTLELGDSALYLCASSLGQVNTEAFFGQGTRLTVV.

This sequence joins TRBV7-6 and TRBJ1-1; D call uncertain. CDR3 length: 15 residues. The germline CDR1 and CDR2 sequences are SGHVS and FNYEAQ. The V end was cut by 2 bases, the J end by 1 base, with 11 bases between. The CDR3, as DNA: TGTGCCAGCAGCTTACTATCTGAACGGAACACTGAAGCTTTCTTT. As protein: CASSLLSERNTEAFF. The full variable domain, rest sourced from reference TRBV7-6 and TRBJ1-1, is GAGVSQSPRYKVTKRGQDVALRCDPISGHVSLYWYRQALGQGPEFLTYFNYEAQQDKSGLPNDRFSAERPEGSISTLTIQRTEQRDSAMYRCASSLLSERNTEAFFGQGTRLTVV.